The source of this T cell receptor (beta chain) is a study of cytomegalovirus exposure and HLA in healthy donors. About the study: Of the donors genotyped, approximately 400 in all, about 82% fell in the Caucasian-associated ancestry cluster.

The primer mix had 60 Vbeta and 13 Jbeta primers. Libraries were prepared by immunoSEQ multiplex PCR; TCRdb keeps only in-frame clonotypes and omits some of them. The repertoire has some 150,000 clones, approximately 65% of them found once; the top ten carry over 2.5%. In this sample, this clone turned up a few times. Its antigen is still unknown. The CDR3 consists of 13 residues. Points from the study as a whole: Several top significant clusters appeared, in a later analysis, to be linked to common viral pathogens. The authors judged a highly shared variant cluster likely a sequencing artifact. Most TCRs appeared rarely, but some public TCRs recurred in many donors.

Sequencing was done on a sample of PBMCs. The rearrangement links TRBV12-2 to TRBJ1-6. TRBV12-2 is given as a pseudogene. The TCR was taken from a man between 40 and 49 years old in good health and CMV-seronegative. CDR3 amino acids: CANRRSYNSPLHF. DNA for the CDR3: TGTGCAAACCGACGGAGCTATAATTCACCCCTCCACTTT.